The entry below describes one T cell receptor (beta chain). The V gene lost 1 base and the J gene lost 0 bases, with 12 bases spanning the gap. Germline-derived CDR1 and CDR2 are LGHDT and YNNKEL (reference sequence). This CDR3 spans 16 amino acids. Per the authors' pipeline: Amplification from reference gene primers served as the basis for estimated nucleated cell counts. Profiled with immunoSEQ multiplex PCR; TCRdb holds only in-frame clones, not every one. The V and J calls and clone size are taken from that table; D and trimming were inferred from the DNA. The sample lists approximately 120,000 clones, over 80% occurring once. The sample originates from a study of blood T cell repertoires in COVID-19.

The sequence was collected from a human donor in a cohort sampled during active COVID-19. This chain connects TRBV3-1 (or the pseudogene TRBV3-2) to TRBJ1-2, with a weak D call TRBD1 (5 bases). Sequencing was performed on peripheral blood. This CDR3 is CASSQVGGRTNYGYTF. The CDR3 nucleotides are TGTGCCAGCAGCCAAGTCGGGGGACGGACTAACTATGGCTACACCTTC.